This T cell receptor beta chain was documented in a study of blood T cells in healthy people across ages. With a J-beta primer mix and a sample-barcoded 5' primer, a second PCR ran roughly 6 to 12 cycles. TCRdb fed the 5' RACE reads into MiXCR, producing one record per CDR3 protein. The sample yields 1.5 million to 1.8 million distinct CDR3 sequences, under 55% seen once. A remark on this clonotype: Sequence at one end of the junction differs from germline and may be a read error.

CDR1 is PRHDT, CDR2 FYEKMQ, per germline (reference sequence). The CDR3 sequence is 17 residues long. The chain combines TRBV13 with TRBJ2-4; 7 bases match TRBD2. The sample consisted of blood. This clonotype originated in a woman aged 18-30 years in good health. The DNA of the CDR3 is TGTGCCGGCAGCTTAGCTAGCGGCGGCGGAGCCAAAAACATTCAGTACTTC. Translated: CAGSLASGGGAKNIQYF.